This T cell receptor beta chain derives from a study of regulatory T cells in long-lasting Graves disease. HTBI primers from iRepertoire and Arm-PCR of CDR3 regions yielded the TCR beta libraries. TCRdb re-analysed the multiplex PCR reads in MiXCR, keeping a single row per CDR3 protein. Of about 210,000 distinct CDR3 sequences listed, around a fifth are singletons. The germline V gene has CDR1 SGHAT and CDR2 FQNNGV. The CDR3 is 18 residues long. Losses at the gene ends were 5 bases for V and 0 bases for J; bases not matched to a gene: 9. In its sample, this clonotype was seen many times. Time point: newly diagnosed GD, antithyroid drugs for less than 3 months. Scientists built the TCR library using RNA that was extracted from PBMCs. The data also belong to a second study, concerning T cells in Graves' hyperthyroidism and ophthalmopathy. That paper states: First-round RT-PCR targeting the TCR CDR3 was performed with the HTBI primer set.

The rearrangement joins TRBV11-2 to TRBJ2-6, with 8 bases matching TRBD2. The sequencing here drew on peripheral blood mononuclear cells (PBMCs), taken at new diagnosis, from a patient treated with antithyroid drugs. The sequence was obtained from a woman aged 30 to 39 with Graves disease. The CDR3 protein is CASSTFSGIGSGANVLTF. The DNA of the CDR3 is TGTGCCAGCAGCACTTTTAGCGGGATTGGCTCTGGGGCCAACGTCCTGACTTTC.